This T cell receptor (beta chain) was documented in a study of human T cells and chemical hapten exposure (dated by TCRdb to the early 2020s). The study in broad terms: For sensitization, 2% DPC in acetone was applied to a roughly 2 cm by roughly 2 cm area of upper inner arm skin. Patients additionally received weekly therapeutic DPC doses to the scalp throughout the roughly 26-week study period. Patch testing on the upper back used Finn chambers containing 0.01% DPC, with scoring done after 6 days according to International Contact Dermatitis Research Group standards. Most of the patients in the cohort were female, and the cohort covered alopecia areata with under or over 50% scalp involvement, alopecia totalis and alopecia universalis. The libraries were sequenced as a pool, and the TCR yield per sample differed mostly because of small variations in library volumes within the pool. In alopecia patients, the study followed how the peripheral blood TCR repertoire changed in vivo over primary and secondary sensitization to diphenylcyclopropenone (DPC), a hapten. Blood samples were taken from patients before sensitization (week 0) and at 2, 6 and about 24 weeks after DPC sensitization. Blood for TCR sequencing was provided by twenty-nine alopecia patients at one to four time points (pre-sensitization, 2, 6 and 24 weeks). Study-wide findings and limitations: No change with DPC sensitization was found in the number of TCRs above 1 in 1000 frequency, and no evidence of global repertoire structure alterations was found. All patients had alopecia, a presumed autoimmune disease, so their immune response might differ from that of healthy individuals. Compared with pre-sensitization or healthy control sets, expanded TCRs formed significantly more large CDR3 similarity clusters, which is consistent with antigen-driven responses. Patch test score correlated positively with the number of PT1 expanded TCRs, reaching significance at thresholds 8, 16 and 32 but not at 4. Repeated subsampling changed both the strength of the expansion versus patch-test correlation and the threshold at which the correlation became significant.

The library relied on RACE. These reads were obtained on a NextSeq 500. During library preparation, unique molecular identifiers were attached to individual cDNA molecules so that TCRs could be counted in a quantitative, reproducible way. Each blood RNA sample was used to sequence both TCR alpha and TCR beta chains. From the authors' description of their analysis: The median number of TCRs per sample was over 95,000, ranging from roughly 23,224 to 700,000. V, J and CDR3 annotation of the TCR reads was carried out using the Decombinator software suite. For the PS versus PT1 abundance plots, all samples were subsampled to the same number of TCRs (28,000). Expanded TCRs were defined as absent before sensitization and observed at least eight times at the 2-week time point. Using fastp trimming at Q25 and MiXCR clonotype assembly, TCRdb reanalyzed the public sequencing data and kept in-frame beta chains. Rows are unified per CDR3 protein, each entry keeping the most common DNA and genes. TCRdb's processing, not the authors', yielded these V and J calls. Recorded for this sample are approximately 370,000 distinct CDR3 sequences; about 5% of them occurred a single time. The ten largest clones represent less than 9% of the sample.

Reading the label with the study, this specimen's time point is: pre-sensitization, week 0. The sample's treatment or condition label, in plain terms: therapeutic diphenylcyclopropenone sensitization with weekly scalp DPC. At each patch-test visit, blood was drawn before the patch test was applied. Eligible patients were aged 18 to 70, diagnosed with alopecia, deemed suitable for DPC therapy, and excluded if pregnant. Total RNA was extracted from unfractionated whole blood collected in Tempus Blood RNA tubes. Including the terminal cysteine and phenylalanine, the CDR3 comprises 14 residues. Just the 42-base CDR3 DNA is kept, in frame starting at base 1. Relative to germline, V is 1 base shorter and J is 2 bases shorter, with 9 bases between their ends. As encoded in the germline V gene, CDR1 is SGHDN while CDR2 is FVKESK. At least ten counts were recorded for this clonotype. Its target antigen remains unknown. Per-base qualities were not stored, and no clone one base away is much larger.

This clonotype was obtained from a young woman with alopecia areata. Some clones in this sample may be carry-over from other donors' samples. This material consisted of whole blood, taken in connection with sensitization to the hapten diphenylcyclopropenone (DPC). Recombination linked TRBV14 to TRBJ2-7, with the D call tentatively TRBD1 or TRBD2, each fitting 5 bases. The base sequence is TGTGCCAGCAGCCAAGCTCAGGGAGCCTACGAGCAGTACTTC. Its protein reads: CASSQAQGAYEQYF.